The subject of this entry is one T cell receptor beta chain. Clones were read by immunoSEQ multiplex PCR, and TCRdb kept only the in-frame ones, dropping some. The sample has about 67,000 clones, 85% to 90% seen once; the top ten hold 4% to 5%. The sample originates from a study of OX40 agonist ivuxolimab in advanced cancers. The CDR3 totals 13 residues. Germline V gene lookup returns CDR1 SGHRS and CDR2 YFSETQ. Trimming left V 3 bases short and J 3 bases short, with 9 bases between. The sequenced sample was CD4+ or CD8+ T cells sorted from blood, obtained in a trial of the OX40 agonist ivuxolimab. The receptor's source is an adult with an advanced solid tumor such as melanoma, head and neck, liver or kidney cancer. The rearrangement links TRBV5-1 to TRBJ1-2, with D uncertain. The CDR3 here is CASSSDGYYGYTF. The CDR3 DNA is TGCGCCAGCAGCTCGGACGGTTACTATGGCTACACCTTC.